Shown below are 10 T cell receptor beta chains from a single sample sequenced in a study of blood T cell repertoires in COVID-19. The method was immunoSEQ multiplex PCR; TCRdb's version includes in-frame clones alone and lacks a portion of them. The table lists some 530,000 clones, approximately 83% of them singletons, with more than 3% in the top ten. The sample taken for sequencing was peripheral blood. Source of these receptors: a human donor in a cohort sampled during active COVID-19.

The DNA for the CDR3 is TGTGCCAGCAGCCGGACAGGAAAGGACACTGAAGCTTTCTTT. Amino acid sequence: CASSRTGKDTEAFF. The chain combines TRBV7-9 with TRBJ1-1; 7 nucleotides agree with TRBD1. CDR3 size: 14 residues. CDR1 and CDR2 (germline): SEHNR, FQNEAQ (reference sequence). The V and J ends lost 5 bases and 3 bases, in that order; junction bases with no gene match: 6.

The V gene is TRBV2, the J gene TRBJ1-3; D call uncertain. The germline CDR1 and CDR2 sequences are SNHLY and FYNNEI. V shed 5 bases and J shed 3 bases, with 14 bases lying between them. The CDR3 extends over 15 amino acids. The CDR3 loop reads CASSNLRAVGNTIYF. CDR3 coding DNA: TGTGCCAGCAGTAATTTGAGGGCGGTTGGAAACACCATATATTTT.

This chain uses TRBV7-2 with TRBJ2-7; TRBD2 aligns across 13 bases. Germline V gene lookup returns CDR1 SGHTA and CDR2 FQGNSA. The length of the CDR3 is 19 residues. J gave up 6 bases and V 7 bases, and 21 bases lay outside the gene matches. The CDR3 reads CASTTPMFGTSGKGGEQYF. The CDR3 nucleotides are TGTGCCAGCACCACGCCAATGTTCGGGACTAGCGGGAAGGGAGGCGAGCAGTACTTC.

The chain links TRBV7-9 to TRBJ2-1, with no clear D. The V and J ends lost 4 bases and 5 bases respectively, with 6 bases between them. The CDR3 extends over 12 amino acids. The germline V gene encodes CDR1 SEHNR and CDR2 FQNEAQ (reference sequence). CDR3 protein: CASSSRDNEQFF. Here the CDR3 DNA reads TGTGCCAGCAGCTCAAGAGACAATGAGCAGTTCTTC.

This clone was counted only a few times. The V and J genes are TRBV5-1 and TRBJ2-3; 7 nucleotides align to TRBD1. This CDR3 region has 15 residues. V was pared by 0 bases and J by 6 bases, with 7 bases of the junction left unmatched. The germline V gene has CDR1 SGHRS and CDR2 YFSETQ. The CDR3 sequence: CASSLAEQGTDTQYF. The CDR3 DNA sequence: TGCGCCAGCAGCTTGGCGGAACAGGGGACGGATACGCAGTATTTT.

V and J are TRBV6-5 and TRBJ1-6; no clear D. The ends were cut back, 6 bases at V and 7 bases at J, with 16 bases in the middle. The CDR3 consists of 15 residues. The germline CDR1 and CDR2 sequences are MNHEY and SVGAGI. The CDR3 bases are TGTGCCAGCAGATTCCTCTGGCAGTTCAATTCACCCCTCCACTTT. The encoded protein is CASRFLWQFNSPLHF.

V and J are TRBV6-6 and TRBJ1-1, with unresolved D. From germline, CDR1 is MNHNY and CDR2 SVGAGI (reference sequence). Deletions cut 5 bases from V and 5 bases from J, with 12 bases between. The CDR3 is 13 amino acids. The chain's CDR3 is CASSHKEVTEAFF. The CDR3, as DNA: TGTGCCAGCAGTCACAAGGAGGTGACTGAAGCTTTCTTT.

V and J are TRBV3-1 (or the pseudogene TRBV3-2) and TRBJ2-2; D unclear. The CDR3 totals 12 residues. Trimming left V 1 base short and J 6 bases short, with 3 bases between. Germline CDR1 LGHDT, CDR2 YNNKEL (reference sequence). The DNA of the CDR3 is TGTGCCAGCAGCCAAGTCTCCGGGGAGCTGTTTTTT. This sequence encodes CASSQVSGELFF.

V is TRBV6-1 and J is TRBJ2-7; D remains unclear. From germline, CDR1 is MNHNS and CDR2 SASEGT. This CDR3 spans 12 amino acids. Trimming took off 2 bases at V and 3 bases at J, with 5 bases between the two ends. CDR3 in amino acids: CASSEIGYEQYF. The CDR3 coding sequence is TGTGCCAGCAGTGAAATCGGCTACGAGCAGTACTTC.

Written as DNA, the CDR3 is TGCGCCAGCAGCTTGGCGGCAGGGTCAGGAAACACCATATATTTT. As protein: CASSLAAGSGNTIYF. The V call is TRBV5-1, the J call TRBJ1-3; D is possibly TRBD1 (5 bases). The germline V and J ends were trimmed by 0 bases and 4 bases, with 11 bases remaining between them. The V gene's germline CDR1 is SGHRS and CDR2 YFSETQ. The CDR3 contains 15 residues.